These 20 T cell receptor beta chains came from one sample sequenced in a study of OX40 agonist ivuxolimab in advanced cancers. The method was immunoSEQ multiplex PCR; TCRdb's version includes in-frame clones alone and lacks a portion of them. The table records nearly 85,000 clones, approximately 82% of them present only once. Sequenced here: CD4+ or CD8+ T cells sorted from blood, sampled in a trial of the OX40 agonist ivuxolimab. These receptors were collected from an adult with an advanced solid tumor such as melanoma, head and neck, liver or kidney cancer.

The rearrangement uses TRBV7-9 and TRBJ2-7; tentatively, D is TRBD1 (5 bases). CDR1 and CDR2 (germline): SEHNR, FQNEAQ (reference sequence). This CDR3 contains 15 residues. With 0 bases removed from V and 6 bases from J, the gap between germline ends came to 15 bases. CDR3 residues: CASSLASREGSEQYF. The CDR3 coding sequence is TGTGCCAGCAGCTTAGCATCCAGGGAAGGTTCCGAGCAGTACTTC.

The chain recombines TRBV19 with TRBJ2-7, with TRBD1 identical over 10 bases. Germline V gene lookup returns CDR1 LNHDA and CDR2 SQIVND (reference sequence). After removal of 5 bases from V and 2 bases from J, the junction contained 12 bases not matched to a gene. CDR3 length: 17 residues. The CDR3 coding sequence is TGTGCCAGTAGTCGCTCTACGGGACAGGGGATAGCCTACGAGCAGTACTTC. Translated: CASSRSTGQGIAYEQYF.

This sequence joins TRBV7-9 and TRBJ2-3, with TRBD2 identical over 7 bases. This CDR3 is built from 15 residues. With 5 bases clipped from V and 1 base from J, the junction kept 6 bases outside the gene matches. Germline lookup yields CDR1 SEHNR and CDR2 FQNEAQ (reference sequence). CDR3 nucleotide sequence: TGTGCCAGCAGCCTCGGCGGGGGACGCACAGATACGCAGTATTTT. Translating gives CASSLGGGRTDTQYF. The full variable domain, in which reference TRBV7-9 and TRBJ2-3 provide the parts outside the CDR3, is DTGVSQNPRHKITKRGQNVTFRCDPISEHNRLYWYRQTLGQGPEFLTYFQNEAQLEKSRLLSDRFSAERPKGSFSTLEIQRTEQGDSAMYLCASSLGGGRTDTQYFGPGTRLTVL.

The V and J genes are TRBV2 and TRBJ1-2; 8 bases agree with TRBD1. V trimming: 7 bases; J trimming: 4 bases; junction bases outside the gene matches: 8. CDR1 and CDR2 from the germline V gene are SNHLY and FYNNEI. The CDR3 runs 14 residues. The chain's CDR3 is CASNGQGRSYGYTF. The CDR3 DNA is TGTGCCAGCAACGGACAGGGAAGAAGCTATGGCTACACCTTC.

This clone was picked up a small number of times. This chain links TRBV5-1 with TRBJ1-1; D uncertain. Germline lookup yields CDR1 SGHRS and CDR2 YFSETQ. V lost 2 bases, J lost 8 bases, and 16 bases lay in between. This CDR3 has 14 residues. Written as DNA, the CDR3 is TGCGCCAGCAGCTTCTCCGGGGATGCGGTGGAAGCTTTCTTT. Its translation is CASSFSGDAVEAFF.

The genes are TRBV18 and TRBJ1-5, with 8 bases lining up with TRBD1. The V segment lost 6 bases and the J segment 2 bases; nucleotides outside the gene matches: 3. Germline V lookup: CDR1 KGHSH, CDR2 LQKENI. The CDR3 contains 14 residues. The DNA for the CDR3 is TGTGCCAGCTCCGAGACAGGGGGCAATCAGCCCCAGCATTTT. The encoded protein is CASSETGGNQPQHF.

The sample holds a few counts of this clone. This sequence joins TRBV7-9 and TRBJ1-1; D possibly corresponds to TRBD1 (5 bases). The germline V gene encodes CDR1 SEHNR and CDR2 FQNEAQ (reference sequence). The CDR3 is 15 residues long. Trimming left V 2 bases short and J 0 bases short, with 10 bases between. CDR3 sequence (DNA): TGTGCCAGCAGCTTATCTGGGACCATGAACACTGAAGCTTTCTTT. Amino acid sequence: CASSLSGTMNTEAFF.

The chain couples TRBV5-5 to TRBJ2-7; D is unclear. The CDR3 totals 16 residues. The germline V and J ends were trimmed by 2 bases and 2 bases, with 17 bases remaining between them. CDR1 is SGHKS, CDR2 YYEKEE, per germline (reference sequence). CDR3: CASSLLSELGAYEQYF. The CDR3, as DNA: TGTGCCAGCAGCTTACTGAGCGAGTTAGGAGCCTACGAGCAGTACTTC. The full variable domain, completed using reference TRBV5-5 and TRBJ2-7, is DAGVTQSPTHLIKTRGQQVTLRCSPISGHKSVSWYQQVLGQGPQFIFQYYEKEERGRGNFPDRFSARQFPNYSSELNVNALLLGDSALYLCASSLLSELGAYEQYFGPGTRLTVT.

This clone showed up just once. The rearrangement uses TRBV27 and TRBJ2-7; maybe TRBD1 (7 bases). The CDR3 loop spans 13 amino acids. Germline CDR1 reads MNHEY; CDR2 reads SMNVEV (reference sequence). Trimming pared 2 bases from V and 7 bases from J, leaving 12 bases between. For the CDR3, the DNA is TGTGCCAGCAGTTTACTGACAGGGAGGGAGCAGTACTTC. Its translation: CASSLLTGREQYF.

This clone showed up just a few times. The V gene is TRBV5-1, the J gene TRBJ2-3; D uncertain. Germline CDR1 and CDR2: SGHRS and YFSETQ. Trimming cost V 4 bases and J 0 bases, with 3 bases left between them. The CDR3 has 12 amino acids. CDR3 sequence: CASSLSTDTQYF. The DNA for the CDR3 is TGCGCCAGCAGCCTTAGCACAGATACGCAGTATTTT.

In this sample, this clone turned up a few times. The chain couples TRBV10-3 to TRBJ2-3, with D possibly being TRBD2 (6 bases). The CDR3 has 15 residues. The germline gives CDR1 ENHRY, CDR2 SYGVKD. Deletions cut 4 bases from V and 4 bases from J, with 15 bases between. CDR3 sequence (DNA): TGTGCCATCAGTGGGCTCCAGCCGGGGGCAGATACGCAGTATTTT. It encodes CAISGLQPGADTQYF.

About this clone itself: The sample contains more than one DNA sequence encoding this CDR3. J is TRBJ1-5 and V is TRBV7-2; possibly TRBD1 for D (5 bases). This CDR3 contains 14 residues. Germline CDR1 is SGHTA and CDR2 is FQGNSA. Trimming removed 5 bases at V and 4 bases at J, with 12 bases between. Written as DNA, the CDR3 is TGTGCCAGCAGCCAGGGCGGGGGGAATCAGCCCCAGCATTTT. It specifies CASSQGGGNQPQHF.

This chain links TRBV18 with TRBJ1-1; D remains unclear. This CDR3 contains 15 residues. V was shortened by 0 bases and J by 1 base, with 9 bases between the two germline ends. CDR1 KGHSH and CDR2 LQKENI come from the germline V gene. The CDR3 DNA reads TGTGCCAGCTCACCACCGACGGGCCCGAACACTGAAGCTTTCTTT. The encoded protein is CASSPPTGPNTEAFF.

The chain recombines TRBV7-9 with TRBJ2-5; the match to TRBD2 covers 10 bases. The CDR3 contains 15 residues. V lost 5 bases, J lost 2 bases, and 5 bases stayed unmatched. Looked up from germline, CDR1 is SEHNR and CDR2 is FQNEAQ (reference sequence). The CDR3 nucleotides read TGTGCCAGCAGCCCCTGGACTAGCGGACAAGAGACCCAGTACTTC. It specifies CASSPWTSGQETQYF.

J is TRBJ2-3 and V is TRBV19, with D possibly matching TRBD1 (6 bases). The CDR3 spans 15 residues. Per germline, CDR1 LNHDA and CDR2 SQIVND (reference sequence). V shed 6 bases and J shed 1 base, with 14 bases lying between them. CDR3 region: CASRKQGQGTDTQYF. The CDR3 region has the DNA TGTGCCAGTAGAAAGCAGGGACAAGGCACAGATACGCAGTATTTT.

The gene calls are TRBV19 and TRBJ2-7, with 10 bases identical to TRBD1. This CDR3 is built from 16 residues. CDR1 and CDR2 from the germline V gene are LNHDA and SQIVND (reference sequence). J gave up 6 bases and V 7 bases, and 15 bases lay outside the gene matches. CDR3 in amino acids: CASTLEWDRGISEQYF. CDR3 nucleotides: TGTGCCAGTACCCTCGAATGGGACAGGGGTATAAGCGAGCAGTACTTC.

The CDR3 protein is CASSLASRTDTQYF. CDR3 in DNA: TGTGCCAGCAGCTTAGCGTCGCGGACAGATACGCAGTATTTT. The chain links TRBV7-2 to TRBJ2-3; D remains ambiguous. This CDR3 comprises 14 residues. CDR1 is SGHTA, CDR2 FQGNSA, per germline. Between the trimmed V and J ends, which lost 0 bases and 3 bases, there was a span of 7 bases.

This chain connects TRBV2 to TRBJ1-4; TRBD1 matches at 10 bases. This CDR3 region has 13 residues. The V segment lost 1 base and the J segment 12 bases; nucleotides outside the gene matches: 2. Germline V gene lookup returns CDR1 SNHLY and CDR2 FYNNEI. CDR3 protein: CASSEVDRGELFF. The DNA for the CDR3 is TGTGCCAGCAGTGAAGTGGACAGGGGGGAACTGTTTTTT.

The J gene is TRBJ1-3, the V gene TRBV19; TRBD1 agrees at 8 bases. The V gene's germline CDR1 is LNHDA and CDR2 SQIVND (reference sequence). The CDR3 is made up of 15 amino acids. V shed 4 bases, J shed 9 bases, and the junction held 11 bases outside the gene matches. CDR3 region: CASSTLDRGRGTIYF. In DNA, the CDR3 is TGTGCCAGTAGTACTCTCGACAGGGGACGAGGCACCATATATTTT.

The chain recombines TRBV6-5 with TRBJ1-2; no firm D call. V dropped 2 bases and J dropped 4 bases, with 8 bases sitting between them. The germline V gene encodes CDR1 MNHEY and CDR2 SVGAGI. The CDR3 spans 13 residues. CDR3 bases: TGTGCCAGCAGTTACAGGGAAGGCTATGGCTACACCTTC. It yields the protein CASSYREGYGYTF.